The T cell receptor beta chain described here comes from a study of blood T cell repertoires in COVID-19. About the study: Samples of COVID-19 (acute and convalescent) were obtained from the United States, Italy and Spain. In each case, the material was cDNA or gDNA derived from T cells, B-cell-depleted T cells, or PBMCs.

This clone was observed a handful of times. Germline V lookup: CDR1 MDHEN, CDR2 SYDVKM. V shed 6 bases and J 2 bases; nucleotides not matched to a gene: 3. The CDR3 is 13 amino acids. As processed by the authors: Estimates of nucleated cell counts were drawn from the amplification of reference gene primers. Clones were read by immunoSEQ multiplex PCR, and TCRdb kept only the in-frame ones, dropping some. The V and J calls and clone size come from that table; D and trimming were worked out from the DNA. The table records over 150,000 clones, more than 65% of them present only once. The material sequenced was peripheral blood. This chain joins TRBV28 and TRBJ2-5; 7 positions match TRBD1. This receptor was taken from a woman at least 80 years old with active or convalescent COVID-19. The CDR3 sequence is CASRRQGQETQYF. The CDR3 coding sequence is TGTGCCAGCAGGCGACAGGGACAAGAGACCCAGTACTTC.